These 17 T cell receptor beta chains share one sample of origin, sequenced in a study of T cell responses to AZD1222 COVID-19 vaccine. This table comes from immunoSEQ multiplex PCR, and its TCRdb copy is limited to in-frame clones, with some not included. The table shows 90,000 to 130,000 clones, with around 84% occurring only once. The source was peripheral blood, collected on day 0 of AZD1222 vaccination. Every receptor here comes from an adult in good health.

This chain connects TRBV19 to TRBJ2-7; D unresolved. This CDR3 has 13 amino acids. CDR1 and CDR2 from the germline V gene are LNHDA and SQIVND (reference sequence). The germline V and J ends were trimmed by 4 bases and 3 bases, with 10 bases remaining between them. This chain's CDR3 is CASSNFNSYEQYF. The CDR3 nucleotides read TGTGCCAGTAGTAACTTCAATAGCTACGAGCAGTACTTC.

This clone was detected only a few times. The rearrangement links TRBV6-5 to TRBJ1-2; the D gene is possibly TRBD1 (6 bases). The CDR3 consists of 15 residues. Trimming shortened V by 6 bases and J by 7 bases, and 21 bases separated the two germline ends. The germline V gene encodes CDR1 MNHEY and CDR2 SVGAGI. CDR3 residues: CASRAGEGGLGGYTF. CDR3 DNA sequence: TGTGCCAGCAGAGCAGGGGAAGGGGGACTAGGTGGCTACACCTTC.

This rearrangement joins TRBV18 to TRBJ2-7, with D perhaps TRBD1 or TRBD2 (5 bases each). V was cut by 5 bases and J by 3 bases, with 26 bases left in between. The germline gives CDR1 KGHSH, CDR2 LQKENI. This CDR3 has 18 residues. CDR3 in DNA: TGTGCCAGCTCATCGGGGTGGGGCGGCCCCGGAGTTAACTACGAGCAGTACTTC. This gives the protein CASSSGWGGPGVNYEQYF.

The chain carries TRBV12-3 or TRBV12-4 and TRBJ1-3; no clear D gene. Between the trimmed V and J ends, which lost 4 bases and 0 bases, there was a span of 4 bases. This CDR3 has 13 amino acids. The CDR3 coding sequence is TGTGCCAGCAGTTCCCCCTCTGGAAACACCATATATTTT. Translation: CASSSPSGNTIYF.

CDR3 in DNA: TGTGCCACCAGTGCTCTCGGGACTAGCGGGGGGGCCGGCACCGGGGAGCTGTTTTTT. Translated, it gives CATSALGTSGGAGTGELFF. The chain is built from TRBV24-1 and TRBJ2-2, with 16 bases lining up with TRBD2. The ends lost 5 bases at V and 4 bases at J; junction bases unmatched: 9. The CDR3 is 19 amino acids. CDR1 and CDR2 from the germline V gene are KGHDR and SFDVKD.

The chain recombines TRBV5-1 with TRBJ1-1; possibly TRBD1 for D (6 bases). This CDR3 region has 15 residues. In germline, CDR1 is SGHRS, CDR2 YFSETQ. Deletions cut 0 bases from V and 4 bases from J, with 13 bases between. As DNA, the CDR3 is TGCGCCAGCAGCTTGGACGTTTCAGGGGTCACTGAAGCTTTCTTT. It yields the protein CASSLDVSGVTEAFF.

The genes are TRBV10-3 and TRBJ2-3; 14 bases line up with TRBD2. CDR3 length: 18 residues. Trimming cost V 8 bases and J 1 base; bases outside gene matches: 11. CDR1 ENHRY and CDR2 SYGVKD come from the germline V gene. The CDR3 protein is CAIRPGLAGGGGTDTQYF. CDR3 DNA: TGTGCCATCCGCCCCGGACTAGCGGGGGGCGGGGGCACAGATACGCAGTATTTT.

J is TRBJ2-5 and V is TRBV3-1 (or the pseudogene TRBV3-2); D gene unclear. The CDR3 is 13 amino acids. CDR1 and CDR2 from the germline V gene are LGHDT and YNNKEL (reference sequence). V dropped 4 bases and J dropped 5 bases, with 11 bases sitting between them. CDR3 nucleotide sequence: TGTGCCAGCAGCCCCAGACCTAGGGAGACCCAGTACTTC. This codes for CASSPRPRETQYF.

The gene calls are TRBV12-3 or TRBV12-4 and TRBJ2-5; D not resolved. V lost 6 bases, J lost 4 bases, and 9 bases lay in between. CDR3 length: 12 amino acids. The CDR3: CASSRVRETQYF. The CDR3 nucleotides are TGTGCCAGCAGCCGGGTGAGAGAGACCCAGTACTTC.

The chain links TRBV24-1 to TRBJ1-5, with D tentatively TRBD1 (5 bases). This CDR3 is built from 16 residues. With 0 bases removed from V and 2 bases from J, the gap between germline ends came to 10 bases. Looked up from germline, CDR1 is KGHDR and CDR2 is SFDVKD. This CDR3 is CATSDLKGSRNQPQHF. The CDR3 coding sequence is TGTGCCACCAGTGATTTGAAGGGGTCGCGCAATCAGCCCCAGCATTTT.

CDR3 coding DNA: TGTGCCAGCAGCCTGGGGGACTCGTACCAAGAGACCCAGTACTTC. The encoded protein is CASSLGDSYQETQYF. This chain uses TRBV7-9 with TRBJ2-5; D is perhaps TRBD2 (6 bases). The CDR3 is made up of 15 amino acids. Germline lookup yields CDR1 SEHNR and CDR2 FQNEAQ (reference sequence). Between the trimmed V and J ends, which lost 5 bases and 0 bases, there was a span of 13 bases.

The CDR3 reads CASSYKGGGNNEQFF. Here the CDR3 DNA reads TGTGCCAGCAGTTACAAGGGCGGGGGGAACAATGAGCAGTTCTTC. This chain connects TRBV6-5 to TRBJ2-1; 8 positions match TRBD2. The CDR3 runs to 15 residues. Germline V gene data show CDR1 as MNHEY and CDR2 as SVGAGI. V was clipped by 2 bases and J by 5 bases; unmatched bases: 5.

The chain carries TRBV3-1 (or the pseudogene TRBV3-2) and TRBJ1-3; D remains unclear. The CDR3 is made up of 16 amino acids. In germline, CDR1 is LGHDT, CDR2 YNNKEL (reference sequence). Trimming removed 0 bases from V and 4 bases from J, with 13 bases in between. This CDR3 reads CASSQDKGSFGNTIYF. The CDR3 coding sequence is TGTGCCAGCAGCCAAGATAAAGGCTCATTCGGAAACACCATATATTTT.

The gene calls are TRBV28 and TRBJ1-4; D unresolved. Germline V gene sequence: CDR1 MDHEN, CDR2 SYDVKM. V lost 5 bases and J lost 7, with 5 bases in between. The CDR3 runs to 11 residues. The CDR3 DNA follows: TGTGCCAGCAGTACCGGTGAAAAACTGTTTTTT. Protein: CASSTGEKLFF.

The DNA for the CDR3 is TGTGCCAGCATGGGGGAGCTGTTTTTT. Translation: CASMGELFF. The chain uses TRBV7-3 and TRBJ2-2, with D unresolved. The V end lost 7 bases, the J end lost 8 bases, and 2 bases lay between the germline ends. The CDR3 is 9 amino acids. Germline CDR1 and CDR2: SGHTA and FQGTGA.

V is TRBV7-2 and J is TRBJ1-2; 7 nucleotides match TRBD1. This CDR3 contains 16 residues. Germline assignment: CDR1 SGHTA and CDR2 FQGNSA. V lost 2 bases, J lost 1 base, and 7 bases stayed unmatched. CDR3 region: CASSLLTGRFNYGYTF. The CDR3, as DNA: TGTGCCAGCAGCTTACTGACAGGGAGATTTAACTATGGCTACACCTTC.

This chain links TRBV30 with TRBJ1-6; 7 bases are shared with TRBD1. The V segment lost 3 bases and the J segment 5 bases; nucleotides outside the gene matches: 4. CDR1 is GTSNPN and CDR2 is SVGIG in the germline V gene (reference sequence). The CDR3 is 14 amino acids. CDR3 sequence (DNA): TGTGCCTGGAGCAGGGGACAGAATAATTCACCCCTCCACTTT. It specifies CAWSRGQNNSPLHF.